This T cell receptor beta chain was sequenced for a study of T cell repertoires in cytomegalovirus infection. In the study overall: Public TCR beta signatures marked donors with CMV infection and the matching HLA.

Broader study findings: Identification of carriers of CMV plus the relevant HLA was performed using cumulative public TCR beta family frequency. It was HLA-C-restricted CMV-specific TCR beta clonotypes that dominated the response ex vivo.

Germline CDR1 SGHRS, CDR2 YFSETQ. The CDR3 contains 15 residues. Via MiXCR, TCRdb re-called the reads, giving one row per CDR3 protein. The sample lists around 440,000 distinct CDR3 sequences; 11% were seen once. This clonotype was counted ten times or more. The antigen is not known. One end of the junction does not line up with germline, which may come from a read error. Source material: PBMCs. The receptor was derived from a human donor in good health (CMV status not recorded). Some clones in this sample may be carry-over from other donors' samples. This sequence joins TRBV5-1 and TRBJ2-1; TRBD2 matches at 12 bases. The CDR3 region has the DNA TGTGCCAGCAGCTTACGACTAGCGGGGGACAATGAGCAGTTCTTC. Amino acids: CASSLRLAGDNEQFF. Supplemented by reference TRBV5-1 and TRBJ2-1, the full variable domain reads KAGVTQTPRYLIKTRGQQVTLSCSPISGHRSVSWYQQTPGQGLQFLFEYFSETQRNKGNFPGRFSGRQFSNSRSEMNVSTLELGDSALYLCASSLRLAGDNEQFFGPGTRLTVL.